This passage covers 4 T cell receptor beta chains from one sample sequenced in a study of shared clonotypes between healthy human individuals. The table came from immunoSEQ multiplex PCR; TCRdb's copy has only in-frame clones and leaves some out. This sample yields hundreds of thousands of clones, of which 75% to 85% are seen a single time; approximately 13% belongs to the top ten. The specimen sequenced was PBMCs. The receptor set was obtained from a woman aged 40-49 years in good health. Some clones in this sample may be carry-over from other donors' samples.

The genes are TRBV7-9 and TRBJ1-4; tentative D call: TRBD1 (6 bases). The germline CDR1 and CDR2 sequences are SEHNR and FQNEAQ (reference sequence). Trimming cost V 2 bases and J 0 bases, with 19 bases left between them. This CDR3 comprises 19 residues. As DNA, the CDR3 is TGTGCCAGCAGCTTATTCGGTGCAGGGGTTAGTGCAACTAATGAAAAACTGTTTTTT. Its translation is CASSLFGAGVSATNEKLFF.

The chain has TRBV7-8 and TRBJ1-1, with D perhaps matching TRBD1 (6 bases). Trimming removed 5 bases from V and 6 bases from J, with 16 bases in between. This CDR3 is built from 14 residues. In germline, CDR1 is SGHVS, CDR2 FQNEAQ. In DNA form, the CDR3 reads TGTGCCAGCAGCCGCCCGGAGGGGGGGGCTGAAGCTTTCTTT. Translation: CASSRPEGGAEAFF.

The rearrangement joins TRBV28 to TRBJ2-3; the D is unclear. The V and J ends lost 0 bases and 0 bases respectively, with 4 bases between them. There are 14 residues in the CDR3. The V gene's germline CDR1 is MDHEN and CDR2 SYDVKM. In DNA, the CDR3 is TGTGCCAGCAGTTTATGGGGCAGCACAGATACGCAGTATTTT. As protein: CASSLWGSTDTQYF. The whole variable domain, filled in from reference TRBV28 and TRBJ2-3, reads DVKVTQSSRYLVKRTGEKVFLECVQDMDHENMFWYRQDPGLGLRLIYFSYDVKMKEKGDIPEGYSVSREKKERFSLILESASTNQTSMYLCASSLWGSTDTQYFGPGTRLTVL.

This sequence joins TRBV5-1 and TRBJ1-1, with D possibly being TRBD1 (5 bases). The CDR3 runs to 15 residues. Germline loops: CDR1 SGHRS, CDR2 YFSETQ. Trimming took off 4 bases at V and 6 bases at J, with 19 bases between the two ends. CDR3 amino acids: CASSVGDGKEAEAFF. CDR3 bases: TGCGCCAGCAGCGTGGGGGACGGAAAAGAAGCTGAAGCTTTCTTT.